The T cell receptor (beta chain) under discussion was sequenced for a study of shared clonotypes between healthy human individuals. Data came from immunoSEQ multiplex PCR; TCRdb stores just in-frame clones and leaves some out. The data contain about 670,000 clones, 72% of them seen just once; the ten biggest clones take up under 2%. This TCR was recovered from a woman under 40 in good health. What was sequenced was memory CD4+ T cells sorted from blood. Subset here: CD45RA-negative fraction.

DNA for the CDR3: TGTGCCAGCAGCTTCCGGGACGACCGAGGAGGCTACACCTTC. Translating gives CASSFRDDRGGYTF. The chain uses TRBV27 and TRBJ1-2; TRBD1 might be the D (5 bases). Germline V lookup: CDR1 MNHEY, CDR2 SMNVEV (reference sequence). CDR3 length: 14 residues. Trimming shortened V by 6 bases and J by 8 bases, and 19 bases separated the two germline ends.